Following are 14 T cell receptor beta chains from one sample sequenced in a study of shared clonotypes between healthy human individuals. Clones were sequenced by immunoSEQ multiplex PCR, and TCRdb holds only the in-frame ones, with some missing. The sample holds more than 2,000,000 clones; approximately 94% are singletons and the top ten take roughly 0.14%. Sequencing was carried out using naive CD4+ T cells sorted from blood. Subset meaning: CD45RA+ positively selected. Every receptor here comes from a man aged 18 to 30 in good health.

For the CDR3, the DNA is TGTGCCAGCTTGAAAGAAAGGGCAGGGGGCAATGAGCAGTTCTTC. Translated: CASLKERAGGNEQFF. This rearrangement joins TRBV27 to TRBJ2-1, with 7 bases lining up with TRBD1. This CDR3 is built from 15 residues. CDR1 and CDR2 (germline): MNHEY, SMNVEV (reference sequence). With V trimmed by 8 bases and J by 6 bases, 13 bases remained unmatched.

This chain links TRBV28 with TRBJ1-5; maybe TRBD1 (6 bases). This CDR3 comprises 14 residues. Trimming removed 5 bases at V and 3 bases at J, with 11 bases between. Per germline, CDR1 MDHEN and CDR2 SYDVKM. CDR3 in DNA: TGTGCCAGCAGTCACGACAGGAACAATCAGCCCCAGCATTTT. Its translation is CASSHDRNNQPQHF. Combining the CDR3 with reference TRBV28 and TRBJ1-5 gives the whole variable domain DVKVTQSSRYLVKRTGEKVFLECVQDMDHENMFWYRQDPGLGLRLIYFSYDVKMKEKGDIPEGYSVSREKKERFSLILESASTNQTSMYLCASSHDRNNQPQHFGDGTRLSIL.

The J gene is TRBJ2-5, the V gene TRBV28, with D possibly TRBD2 on 6 matching bases. CDR1 is MDHEN and CDR2 is SYDVKM in the germline V gene. Trimming removed 3 bases from V and 7 bases from J, with 21 bases in between. The CDR3 is made up of 16 amino acids. CDR3 DNA sequence: TGTGCCAGCAGTTTGGACTCCGGGACCCCGGAGGGGACCCAGTACTTC. Protein: CASSLDSGTPEGTQYF.

The chain has TRBV27 and TRBJ1-6, with 8 bases aligning to TRBD1. Germline lookup yields CDR1 MNHEY and CDR2 SMNVEV (reference sequence). The CDR3 runs to 18 residues. J gave up 0 bases and V 7 bases, and 11 bases lay outside the gene matches. The CDR3 DNA reads as TGTGCCAGCACCTGGACAGGGACTTTAAGCTCCTATAATTCACCCCTCCACTTT. It specifies CASTWTGTLSSYNSPLHF.

The CDR3 reads CASSEVGGLGGNTIYF. In DNA, the CDR3 is TGTGCCAGCAGTGAAGTAGGAGGGCTGGGAGGAAACACCATATATTTT. The chain uses TRBV6-1 and TRBJ1-3; D not certain. Germline V lookup: CDR1 MNHNS, CDR2 SASEGT. This CDR3 is 16 amino acids long. V was pared by 1 base and J by 4 bases, with 14 bases between.

This clone came up once. The J gene is TRBJ2-6, the V gene TRBV5-1, with 8 bases fitting TRBD1. Losses at the gene ends were 5 bases for V and 4 bases for J; bases not matched to a gene: 5. The CDR3 sequence is 15 residues long. Germline assignment: CDR1 SGHRS and CDR2 YFSETQ. The CDR3 DNA sequence: TGCGCCAGCAGTCAGACAGGGGCCGGGGCCAACGTCCTGACTTTC. Translated: CASSQTGAGANVLTF.

Comment on this clone: The sample has other DNA sequences that encode this CDR3 too. The rearrangement uses TRBV7-9 and TRBJ2-2; D remains unclear. The CDR3 length is 15 residues. V was cut by 1 base and J by 1 base, with 7 bases left in between. Germline V CDR1 and CDR2: SEHNR, FQNEAQ (reference sequence). CDR3 sequence reads: CASSLGTLNTGELFF. CDR3 DNA sequence: TGTGCCAGCAGCTTAGGCACACTGAACACCGGGGAGCTGTTTTTT.

Points on this clone: This same CDR3 is encoded by further DNA sequences in the sample. V is TRBV6-5 and J is TRBJ1-1; D remains unclear. This CDR3 has 14 residues. The V end was cut by 1 base, the J end by 2 bases, with 8 bases between. Germline V lookup: CDR1 MNHEY, CDR2 SVGAGI. CDR3 coding DNA: TGTGCCAGCAGTTACTTGGCAGGAAACACTGAAGCTTTCTTT. This codes for CASSYLAGNTEAFF.

The CDR3 DNA reads TGTGCCTGGACGAGGGGACTCTCTGGGGCCAACGTCCTGACTTTC. This codes for CAWTRGLSGANVLTF. The J gene is TRBJ2-6, the V gene TRBV30; TRBD2 is a possible D gene (6 bases). V was pared by 4 bases and J by 0 bases, with 10 bases between. The CDR3 has 15 amino acids. Germline V CDR1 and CDR2: GTSNPN, SVGIG (reference sequence).

This chain uses TRBV7-9 with TRBJ1-2; unclear D gene. The ends were cut back, 5 bases at V and 4 bases at J, with 11 bases in the middle. This CDR3 has 13 amino acids. Germline loops: CDR1 SEHNR, CDR2 FQNEAQ (reference sequence). CDR3 nucleotides: TGTGCCAGCAGCCAACGAGGAGGCTATGGCTACACCTTC. It codes for CASSQRGGYGYTF.

As DNA, the CDR3 is TGCGCCAGCAGCGTGGACAGGGTCGGCCACGAGCAGTACTTC. Protein product: CASSVDRVGHEQYF. The chain is built from TRBV5-1 and TRBJ2-7; 8 bases are shared with TRBD1. V dropped 4 bases and J dropped 5; count of bases not matched to a gene: 8. The CDR3 sequence is 14 residues long. CDR1 is SGHRS and CDR2 is YFSETQ in the germline V gene.

This clone was counted a single time. The J gene is TRBJ2-5, the V gene TRBV30; no clear D gene. The J call may be faulty, since TRBJ2-7 better matches the DNA end. The CDR3 spans 15 residues. Per germline, CDR1 GTSNPN and CDR2 SVGIG (reference sequence). The CDR3 sequence: CAWRPGLGSSYEQYF. The CDR3 DNA is TGTGCCTGGAGACCCGGCTTGGGGTCCTCCTACGAGCAGTACTTC.

The CDR3 reads CASSLGQLSVATNEKLFF. The CDR3 nucleotides are TGCGCCAGCAGCTTGGGACAGTTAAGTGTAGCAACTAATGAAAAACTGTTTTTT. The chain uses TRBV5-1 and TRBJ1-4, with D possibly TRBD1 on 5 matching bases. V lost 0 bases to trimming and J lost 0 bases, with 15 bases between them. CDR1 is SGHRS, CDR2 YFSETQ, per germline. The CDR3 extends over 18 amino acids.

The V gene is TRBV19, the J gene TRBJ1-5; possibly TRBD1 for D (6 bases). This CDR3 is built from 15 residues. Germline CDR1 is LNHDA and CDR2 is SQIVND (reference sequence). Trimming pared 5 bases from V and 7 bases from J, leaving 18 bases between. In nucleotides, the CDR3 is TGTGCCAGTAGTCGATCCCGTGCAGGGGCCCAGCCCCAGCATTTT. Translated: CASSRSRAGAQPQHF.